This TCR beta chain came from a study of cytomegalovirus exposure and HLA in healthy donors (dated by TCRdb to 2016 to 2017). Study-wide context: An earlier analysis of 587 of the donors reported over 250 Gb of sequence data and 95 million to 120 million unique TCR beta sequences obtained from 180 million or so T cells. An early release that covered fewer than 750 HLA-typed donors contained approximately 300 gigabases of sequencing data and tens of millions of unique TCR sequences. Of the 300 to 500 genotyped donors, over 80% were placed in the genetic ancestry cluster associated with self-reported Caucasian donors. The study aimed to test whether signatures of past pathogen exposure could be identified by cataloging public T cell receptors. The T cell repertoires of 550 to 850 subjects were profiled by immunosequencing and related to cytomegalovirus serostatus. A separate validation cohort of roughly 120 different subjects was used in addition to the 666-subject first cohort. To predict cytomegalovirus infection status, the study brought together high-throughput TCR immunosequencing, statistical association of individual TCRs with disease status, and machine learning. To study patterns of TCR occurrence, a later analysis re-analyzed previously published TCR beta repertoires from 666 donors and added high-resolution HLA genotyping. In the later analysis, no new phenotypic data were used to find candidate immune exposures; instead, reliance was placed on TCR beta sequences and their occurrence across donors. An earlier analysis of fewer than 750 of the donors used high-throughput TCR beta sequencing to judge whether each TCR beta V gene segment behaved as functional or pseudogenic. Donor age, sex, ethnicity and CMV serostatus were compiled alongside the repertoire data. A later genetic analysis used genome-wide SNP genotypes for about 60% of the roughly 670 donors, treating that subset as a discovery cohort. All discovery cohort repertoires had been generated on a single sequencing platform. Class I and class II HLA loci were covered by the typing at four-digit resolution. The number of donors typed differed by locus, with roughly 620-640 for A, B, C, DRB1 and DQB1, about 500 for DQA1, 600 to 610 for DPA1, and approximately 470 for DPB1. Four to six DR-DQ haplotypes were handled as single units for association and clustering, since linkage in the cohort was strong. Across 300 to 500 genotyped donors of the cohort, an average of approximately 220,000 unique TCR beta nucleotide sequences per donor were sequenced, and about a sixth of those sequences were non-productive. Overall results and qualifications from the work: A cluster of highly shared sequence variants was judged likely to be a technical artifact of the sequencing pipeline. Approximately 18 rarely observed V segments, including chromosome 9 orphons, were excluded from the earlier analysis of approximately 500 of the donors because counts were too low. When HLA alleles, especially DR and DQ, strongly co-occurred, TCR associations were difficult to assign to individual alleles. In an earlier analysis of about 600 of the donors, most TCR beta V segments appeared in productive rearrangements about 87% or about 30% of the time, broadly matching IMGT annotations. In vitro tests confirmed that three of the cytomegalovirus-associated TCR beta chains recognize cytomegalovirus antigens. In a later analysis, the rate of TCR association differed among HLA loci, with DRB1 alleles having the most associated TCRs and HLA-C alleles having the fewest. According to a later genetic analysis, donors in an Asian-associated ancestry cluster had fewer N-insertions in productive TCRs than the roughly 670-donor mean. A later analysis found that most CMV-associated TCR beta chains appeared HLA-restricted, with HLA associations seemingly driven largely by CMV exposure. Linkage disequilibrium might explain the correlated functional status among segregating V segments, but an unknown experimental factor could not be ruled out. The classifier was reported to diagnose cytomegalovirus status with high specificity and sensitivity in both the original cohort and the validation cohort. In a later analysis, 15,000 to 20,000 TCR beta sequences were associated with specific HLA alleles at a false discovery rate of 0.05. CMV serostatus was the only immune exposure information available for the cohort. V-gene and J-gene trimming of TCR beta chains was associated with a missense DCLRE1C variant in a later genetic analysis, and the association was replicated in an independent cohort. Because HLA typing was unavailable for some donors at each locus, only the typed subset was used in association tests. According to the authors, the approach could potentially be generalized to other disease states and immunological phenotypes. According to a later analysis, parvovirus B19, influenza, CMV and Epstein-Barr virus appeared linked to several top co-occurrence clusters. Compared with equally common non-associated chains, HLA-associated TCR beta chains in a later analysis were more clonally expanded and had lower generation probabilities. Most TCR sequences were seen in very few donors, while some public TCRs were found in many individuals. A further reported finding was that TCR beta sequences accurately predicted the HLA-A and HLA-B alleles for most subjects in the first cohort. This cohort had only TCR beta chains sequenced, and the lack of alpha or paired-chain data limited which features could be detected. The presence/absence analyses assumed that sequencing depth was roughly uniform across donors, and that assumption may not be true. The 87-base-pair reads could not distinguish some IMGT-functional V segments, including TRBV6-2 and TRBV6-3, so those segments were excluded. The study listed 164 TCR beta chains as associated with cytomegalovirus.

Library preparation used the immunoSEQ multiplex PCR assay. For the multiplex PCR, a mixture combining 60 forward primers for TCR Vbeta segments and 13 reverse primers for TCR Jbeta segments was used. The CDR3 region of rearranged TCR beta genes was amplified from genomic DNA by a multiplex PCR assay. Amplified TCR beta libraries were sequenced as 87-base-pair reads on the Illumina HiSeq System. As for the authors' bioinformatics: A later analysis tallied 80 million to 95 million unique TCR beta chains across the 610 or so repertoires, and around 10 million of those chains were shared by two or more donors. Raw reads were error-corrected and collapsed into unique sequences by a nearest-neighbor algorithm in which closely related sequences were merged to remove PCR and sequencing errors. To assign V, D and J gene segments, CDR3 sequences were aligned to IMGT reference sequences. For a sequence to be retained, at least a six-nucleotide match to both a V gene segment and a J gene segment was required. A rearrangement counted as productive if the CDR3 had no stop codons and remained in frame with V and J, and every other rearrangement counted as non-productive. CDR3 was defined according to IMGT convention as the region running from the second conserved V-encoded cysteine to the conserved J-encoded phenylalanine. The earlier analysis of 587 of the donors excluded any sequence lacking an unambiguous match to a single V gene segment. In an earlier analysis of more than 500 of the donors, a V segment was called functional when productive rearrangements were above 56.7%, and segregating when the standard deviation between donors exceeded 5%. A statistical classification framework was built to diagnose cytomegalovirus status from the catalog of TCR beta chain sequences. In a later analysis, V and J genes were assigned by comparing TCR nucleotide sequences against IMGT/GENE-DB human TR gene sequences. Using the TCRdist pipeline, a later analysis assigned CDR3 sequences along with most-parsimonious VDJ recombination scenarios. In a later analysis, every TCR beta chain was defined by the combination of its CDR3 amino acid sequence and its V-gene family, and reads without a unique V-gene family were dropped. To address suspected cross-contamination and a sequencing artifact, a later analysis removed 592 highly shared, low-generation-probability nucleotide sequences. In a later analysis, a clonal expansion index was calculated for each public chain from normalized within-repertoire ranks of inferred template counts. A later analysis computed generation probabilities with a VDJ recombination model fitted to out-of-frame rearrangements, and checked the results against IGoR. Hypergeometric tests were used in a later analysis to score TCR-TCR, TCR-HLA and TCR-CMV co-occurrence, with a repertoire-size bias correction applied to the TCR pairs. In a later analysis, false discovery rates were estimated by permuting HLA or CMV assignments 20 times. In a later analysis, co-occurring TCRs were grouped using DBSCAN, and TCRdist sequence similarity was added for clustering within HLA-allele-positive subsets. Repertoires with fewer than 30,000 or more than 120,000 public chains were left out of co-occurrence clustering, as were about 5 repertoires with anomalous nucleotide sharing. Here the immuneACCESS table is served through TCRdb, limited to in-frame sequences with V and J called. Missing clones are a known gap in these copies; in checked studies unresolved V genes cover under half, and the rest lacks a known reason. That table supplies the V and J calls and clone size; D and trimming were determined from the DNA. The sample yields roughly 200,000 clones; roughly four fifths were counted once. Clones ranked in the top ten supply around 3% of the sample.

In total, roughly 670 healthy bone marrow donors made up the cohort. At the time of sampling, all cohort members were nominally healthy, though unrecorded immune exposures were likely present. The donor tested CMV seronegative, placing the donor among the 300 to 450 seronegative members of the cohort. Each donor provided a peripheral blood sample, and peripheral blood mononuclear cells were used for TCR beta sequencing. Genomic DNA was extracted from the blood cell samples with the Qiagen DNeasy Blood Extraction Kit. The CDR3 has 11 amino acids, counting the end cysteine and phenylalanine. The CDR3 DNA has 33 bases and is translated from base 1. CDR1 and CDR2 (MNHEY, SMNVEV) derive from the germline V gene (reference sequence). About this clone: Which antigen it targets is not known. No much larger clone is present one base from it, and per-base qualities are unavailable.

The sequence joins TRBV27 to TRBJ2-5; confidence is insufficient to name the D gene. The DNA matches TRBJ2-7 better at its end, which makes the J call doubtful. The source is a woman aged 40-49 years in good health and CMV-seronegative. Sequences were obtained from PBMCs. The DNA reads as follows: TGTGCCAGCAGGAGGTTGTCCGAGCAGTACTTC. Its coded protein is CASRRLSEQYF.